A selection of T cell receptor beta chains follows, all from one sample in a study of cytomegalovirus exposure and HLA in healthy donors. Generated by immunoSEQ multiplex PCR, the TCRdb table keeps only in-frame clones and is missing some. The sample consists of approximately 41,000 clones, 90% to 95% of them appearing once. The sample was PBMCs. These receptor sequences come from a man younger than 35 in good health and CMV-seronegative. Both conserved end residues are part of each CDR3. A D gene is named only where the DNA matches it firmly. Not every row has a clone size; where given, it reads once, few, many or a size class.

clone_size	d_call	v_call	j_call	cdr3_nt	cdr3_aa
-	TRBD2	TRBV18	TRBJ2-5	TGTGCCAGCTCATCCCTTAGCGGGGGCGAAGAGACCCAGTACTTC	CASSSLSGGEETQYF
-	TRBD1	TRBV30	TRBJ1-5	TGTGCCTGGAGTGTAAATGTGGTGACAGGGTCCAATCAGCCCCAGCATTTT	CAWSVNVVTGSNQPQHF
once	TRBD1	TRBV5-1	TRBJ2-3	TGCGCCAGCAGCCTTGCGTCCAGGGGGCAAGATACGCAGTATTTT	CASSLASRGQDTQYF
-	-	TRBV6-1	TRBJ1-2	TGTGCCAGCAGTGAATCTCCGGGACAAGGTGCCTATGGCTACACCTTC	CASSESPGQGAYGYTF
-	-	TRBV19	TRBJ2-3	TGTGCCAGTAGTATAGATCTGAGCACAGATACGCAGTATTTT	CASSIDLSTDTQYF
-	TRBD1	TRBV7-8	TRBJ2-7	TGTGCCAGCAGCTTAGAACCGGGACAGGGGTTCTACGAGCAGTACTTC	CASSLEPGQGFYEQYF
-	-	TRBV6-5	TRBJ1-2	TGTGCCAGCAGTTCTCCAACATGGGGCTACACCTTC	CASSSPTWGYTF
-	-	TRBV6-1	TRBJ2-5	TGTGCCAGCAGAGTAGCGGTCCAAGAGACCCAGTACTTC	CASRVAVQETQYF
few	TRBD2	TRBV10-2	TRBJ2-1	TGCGCCAGCAAACAATTGGGACTAGCGGGGGGGCAGTACTACAATGAGCAGTTCTTC	CASKQLGLAGGQYYNEQFF
-	-	TRBV30	TRBJ2-5	TGTGCCTGGAGACGCCCGGGGCTAGCGCACGACAAGGGACCCGAACAGACCCAGTACTTC	CAWRRPGLAHDKGPEQTQYF
few	TRBD1	TRBV6-4	TRBJ2-2	TGTGCCAGCAGTGACTCGACAGGGGACACCGGGGAGCTGTTTTTT	CASSDSTGDTGELFF
-	-	TRBV7-2	TRBJ1-1	TGTGCCAGCAGCTGGGCAGTCTCTGAAGCTTTCTTT	CASSWAVSEAFF
-	-	TRBV6-1	TRBJ2-7	TGTGCCAGCAGTGACCGAGCAGGGGACGAGCAGTACTTC	CASSDRAGDEQYF
-	-	TRBV25-1	TRBJ1-5	TGTGCCAGCAGTGGAGGACAGTTCCAGCCCCAGCATTTT	CASSGGQFQPQHF
-	TRBD1	TRBV5-4	TRBJ2-7	TGTGCCAGCAGCGGGGGACAGGGGGTCTCCTACGAGCAGTACTTC	CASSGGQGVSYEQYF
-	-	TRBV9	TRBJ2-3	TGTGCCAGCAGCCTTGGGGTAGCCGAGGGTACGCAGTATTTT	CASSLGVAEGTQYF
-	TRBD1	TRBV5-1	TRBJ1-1	TGCGCCAGCAGCCCGGGACAGACGAACACTGAAGCTTTCTTT	CASSPGQTNTEAFF
-	-	TRBV21-1	TRBJ2-2	TGTGCCAGCAGCAAAGTGGTCAACGGGAACACCGGGGAGCTGTTTTTT	CASSKVVNGNTGELFF
-	TRBD2	TRBV6-1	TRBJ2-1	TGTGCCAGCAGTGAAAGACTAGCGGGACTTAATGAGCAGTTCTTC	CASSERLAGLNEQFF
-	-	TRBV5-1	TRBJ1-2	TGCGCCAGCAGCTTGGGACAGATAGAAGGCTACACCTTC	CASSLGQIEGYTF
-	-	TRBV21-1	TRBJ2-2	TGTGCCAGCAGCAAAAAGAAGGGACTCGGGGAGCTGTTTTTT	CASSKKKGLGELFF
once	TRBD2	TRBV5-1	TRBJ2-5	TGCGCCAGCGTCGATAGCGGGGGGGCCCCAGAGACCCAGTACTTC	CASVDSGGAPETQYF
-	TRBD2	TRBV5-4	TRBJ2-3	TGTGCCAGCAGCTTGGGAACTAGCGGGGGGGGAAATACGCAGTATTTT	CASSLGTSGGGNTQYF
once	TRBD2	TRBV10-3	TRBJ2-5	TGTGCCATCAGAACTAGCGAACAAGAGACCCAGTACTTC	CAIRTSEQETQYF
-	-	TRBV6-6	TRBJ2-3	TGTGCCAGTGGAGGGGGGGCCTCAGATACGCAGTATTTT	CASGGGASDTQYF
-	-	TRBV13	TRBJ2-7	TGTGCCAGCAGCTTTCGACAGGCCACAGCTATCGAGCAGTACTTC	CASSFRQATAIEQYF
-	TRBD1	TRBV4-2	TRBJ1-5	TGTGCCAGCAGCCAAGATTTGACAGGGGGTAGCAATCAGCCCCAGCATTTT	CASSQDLTGGSNQPQHF
-	TRBD2	TRBV2	TRBJ2-1	TGTGCCAGTTCTCCGGGACTAGCGGGAGGGCGATTTGAGCAGTTCTTC	CASSPGLAGGRFEQFF
-	-	TRBV9	TRBJ2-7	TGTGCCAGCAGCGTAGAGTTGACGGAGGACGAGCAGTACTTC	CASSVELTEDEQYF
-	TRBD1	TRBV7-9	TRBJ1-2	TGTGCCAGCAGCTACGAGGGACAGGGTAACTATGGCTACACCTTC	CASSYEGQGNYGYTF
-	TRBD2	TRBV19	TRBJ2-7	TGTGCCAGTAGTATTGCTAGCGGGAGTCTCTACGAGCAGTACTTC	CASSIASGSLYEQYF
-	-	TRBV27	TRBJ1-3	TGTGCCAGCAGGGAGGGTTTTAGCACCATATATTTT	CASREGFSTIYF
-	-	TRBV28	TRBJ1-2	TGTGCCAGCCGGGACTCCAACTATGGCTACACCTTC	CASRDSNYGYTF
-	TRBD1	TRBV28	TRBJ2-7	TGTGCCAGCAGCCCTACCTCCCCGGGACAGGGAAGTCCCCGAGCTTACGAGCAGTACTTC	CASSPTSPGQGSPRAYEQYF
-	-	TRBV11-3	TRBJ2-2	TGTGCCAGCAGCCTTAGCGCCGCGAACACCGGGGAGCTGTTTTTT	CASSLSAANTGELFF
-	-	TRBV10-2	TRBJ1-2	TGCGCCAGCAGTGAGTCCTGGGCAGCTACACGTAACTATGGCTACACCTTC	CASSESWAATRNYGYTF
once	-	TRBV6-5	TRBJ2-7	TGTGCCAGCCCTCCCCCTGCCTACGAGCAGTACTTC	CASPPPAYEQYF
-	TRBD1	TRBV28	TRBJ1-1	TGTGCCAGCAGCCTTAGGACAGGCGTCGTAGCTTTCTTT	CASSLRTGVVAFF
once	-	TRBV28	TRBJ2-1	TGTGCCAGCAGTCCGGTAGAGATTCCAGGTTTCAATGAGCAGTTCTTC	CASSPVEIPGFNEQFF
-	-	TRBV19	TRBJ2-4	TGTGCCAGTAGTATGGCAGGGAGGTCCATTCAGTACTTC	CASSMAGRSIQYF
once	-	TRBV7-2	TRBJ2-2	TGTGCCAGCAGCTCAGGACAGCACACCGGGGAGCTGTTTTTT	CASSSGQHTGELFF
-	TRBD1	TRBV10-1	TRBJ2-5	TGCGCCAGCAGTGAGTCGGGACAGGGCCCTGGAGAGACCCAGTACTTC	CASSESGQGPGETQYF
-	TRBD1	TRBV27	TRBJ2-7	TGTGCCAGCAGTTCCGGACAGGGAACCTACGAGCAGTACTTC	CASSSGQGTYEQYF
-	-	TRBV4-1	TRBJ2-3	TGCGCCAGCAGCCAAGACCCGGGTGCCAGCACAGATACGCAGTATTTT	CASSQDPGASTDTQYF
-	TRBD1	TRBV11-2	TRBJ1-2	TGTGCCAGCAGCCTCGGACAGGTTCGGGACTATGGCTACACCTTC	CASSLGQVRDYGYTF
-	TRBD1	TRBV28	TRBJ2-7	TGTGCCAGCAGTCTACAGGGGCCCTACGAGCAGTACTTC	CASSLQGPYEQYF
-	TRBD1	TRBV27	TRBJ2-2	TGTGCCAGCAGTCCCGGGACAGCTGTTACCGGGGAGCTGTTTTTT	CASSPGTAVTGELFF
-	TRBD1	TRBV5-4	TRBJ1-2	TGTGCCAGCAGCGGCGACAGGGGGAAACACACCTTC	CASSGDRGKHTF
-	-	TRBV5-4	TRBJ2-1	TGTGCCAGCAGCTATTTAGGAGTCAATGAGCAGTTCTTC	CASSYLGVNEQFF
-	-	TRBV19	TRBJ1-5	TGTGCCAGTAGTATAGAGGCCAGTAGCAATCAGCCCCAGCATTTT	CASSIEASSNQPQHF
few	-	TRBV5-4	TRBJ2-1	TGTGCCAGCAGCTTTCCTAACAATGAGCAGTTCTTC	CASSFPNNEQFF
-	TRBD2	TRBV5-4	TRBJ2-7	TGTGCCAGCAGCGGAGCTAGCGGGAGTTCACACGAGCAGTACTTC	CASSGASGSSHEQYF
-	TRBD2	TRBV7-2	TRBJ2-2	TGTGCCAGCAGGGAGCGGGGGGGCCTAGGGAACACCGGGGAGCTGTTTTTT	CASRERGGLGNTGELFF
-	TRBD1	TRBV7-6	TRBJ1-1	TGTGCCAGCAGACCCGACAGGGGCACTGAAGCTTTCTTT	CASRPDRGTEAFF
-	-	TRBV7-6	TRBJ1-3	TGTGCCAGCAGCTTAGGGACAGACTCTGGAAACACCATATATTTT	CASSLGTDSGNTIYF
once	TRBD1	TRBV6-1	TRBJ2-7	TGTGCCAGCAATTTGGGACAGGGGACCTACGAGCAGTACTTC	CASNLGQGTYEQYF